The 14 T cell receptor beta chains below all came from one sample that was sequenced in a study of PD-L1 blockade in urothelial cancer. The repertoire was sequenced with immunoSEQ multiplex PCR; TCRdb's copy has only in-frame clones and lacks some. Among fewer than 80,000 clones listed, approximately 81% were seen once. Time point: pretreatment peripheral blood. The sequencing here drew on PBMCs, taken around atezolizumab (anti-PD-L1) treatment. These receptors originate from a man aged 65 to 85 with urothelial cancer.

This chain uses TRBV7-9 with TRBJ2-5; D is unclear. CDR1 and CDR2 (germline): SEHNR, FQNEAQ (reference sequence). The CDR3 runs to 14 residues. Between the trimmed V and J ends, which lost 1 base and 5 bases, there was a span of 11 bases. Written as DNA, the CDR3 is TGTGCCAGCAGCTTAGAGCTTATTCGCGAGACCCAGTACTTC. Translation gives CASSLELIRETQYF. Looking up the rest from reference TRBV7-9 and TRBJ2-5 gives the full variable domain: DTGVSQNPRHKITKRGQNVTFRCDPISEHNRLYWYRQTLGQGPEFLTYFQNEAQLEKSRLLSDRFSAERPKGSFSTLEIQRTEQGDSAMYLCASSLELIRETQYFGPGTRLLVL.

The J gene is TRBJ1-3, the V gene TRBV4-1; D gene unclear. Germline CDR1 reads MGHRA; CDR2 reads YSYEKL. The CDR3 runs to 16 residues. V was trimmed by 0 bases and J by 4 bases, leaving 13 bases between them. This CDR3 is CASSQDGRSKGNTIYF. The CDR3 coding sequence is TGCGCCAGCAGCCAAGACGGCAGGTCAAAAGGAAACACCATATATTTT.

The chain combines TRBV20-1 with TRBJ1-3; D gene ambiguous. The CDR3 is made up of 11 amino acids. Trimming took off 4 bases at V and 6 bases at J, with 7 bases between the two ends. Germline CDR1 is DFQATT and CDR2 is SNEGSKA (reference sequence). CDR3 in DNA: TGCAGTGCTACCAGGTCAAACACCATATATTTT. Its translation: CSATRSNTIYF.

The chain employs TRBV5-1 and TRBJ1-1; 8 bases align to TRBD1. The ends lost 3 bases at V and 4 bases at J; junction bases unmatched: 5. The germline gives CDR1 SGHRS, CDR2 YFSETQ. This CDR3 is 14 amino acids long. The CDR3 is CASSWQGAGTEAFF. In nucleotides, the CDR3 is TGCGCCAGCAGCTGGCAGGGGGCCGGCACTGAAGCTTTCTTT. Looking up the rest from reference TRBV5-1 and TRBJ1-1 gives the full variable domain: KAGVTQTPRYLIKTRGQQVTLSCSPISGHRSVSWYQQTPGQGLQFLFEYFSETQRNKGNFPGRFSGRQFSNSRSEMNVSTLELGDSALYLCASSWQGAGTEAFFGQGTRLTVV.

The CDR3: CASSPDSDREQFF. DNA of the CDR3: TGTGCCAGCAGCCCAGACAGTGATAGGGAGCAGTTCTTC. The chain carries TRBV7-2 and TRBJ2-1; TRBD1 might be the D (5 bases). Germline CDR1 SGHTA, CDR2 FQGNSA. The V gene lost 5 bases and the J gene lost 10 bases, with 15 bases spanning the gap. The CDR3 has 13 residues.

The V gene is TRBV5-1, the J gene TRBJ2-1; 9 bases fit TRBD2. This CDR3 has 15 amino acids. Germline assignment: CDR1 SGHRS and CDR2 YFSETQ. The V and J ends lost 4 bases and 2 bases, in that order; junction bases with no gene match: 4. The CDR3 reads CASSPSGATYNEQFF. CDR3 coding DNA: TGCGCCAGCAGCCCTAGCGGGGCAACCTACAATGAGCAGTTCTTC. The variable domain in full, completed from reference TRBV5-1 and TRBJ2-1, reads KAGVTQTPRYLIKTRGQQVTLSCSPISGHRSVSWYQQTPGQGLQFLFEYFSETQRNKGNFPGRFSGRQFSNSRSEMNVSTLELGDSALYLCASSPSGATYNEQFFGPGTRLTVL.

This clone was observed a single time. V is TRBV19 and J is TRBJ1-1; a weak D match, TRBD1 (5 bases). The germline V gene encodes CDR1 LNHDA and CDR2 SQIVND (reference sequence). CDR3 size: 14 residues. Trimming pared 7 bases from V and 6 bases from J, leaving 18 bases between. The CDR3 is CASTPGGRDSEAFF. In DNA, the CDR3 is TGTGCCAGTACTCCCGGGGGACGTGATTCTGAAGCTTTCTTT.

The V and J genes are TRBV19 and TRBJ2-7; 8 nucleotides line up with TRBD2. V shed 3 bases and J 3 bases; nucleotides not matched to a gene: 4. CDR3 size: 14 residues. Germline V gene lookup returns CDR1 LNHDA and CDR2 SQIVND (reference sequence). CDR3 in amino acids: CASSMGGTSYEQYF. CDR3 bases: TGTGCCAGTAGTATGGGGGGGACTAGCTACGAGCAGTACTTC.

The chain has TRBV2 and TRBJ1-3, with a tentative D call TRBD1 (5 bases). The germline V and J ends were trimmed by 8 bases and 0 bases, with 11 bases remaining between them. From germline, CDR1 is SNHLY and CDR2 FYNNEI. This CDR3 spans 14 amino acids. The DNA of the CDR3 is TGTGCCAGCGGGGGGGAGATCTCTGGAAACACCATATATTTT. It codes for CASGGEISGNTIYF.

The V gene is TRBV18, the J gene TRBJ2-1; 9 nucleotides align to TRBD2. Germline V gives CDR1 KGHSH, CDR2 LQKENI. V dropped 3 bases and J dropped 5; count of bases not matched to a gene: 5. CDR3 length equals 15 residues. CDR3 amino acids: CASSPYSGRDNEQFF. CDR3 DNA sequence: TGTGCCAGCTCACCCTATAGCGGGAGAGACAATGAGCAGTTCTTC.

Here the CDR3 DNA reads TGCGCCAGCAGCTTGGTGGTTAGCGGGCAAGAGACCCAGTACTTC. Translation: CASSLVVSGQETQYF. This chain uses TRBV5-1 with TRBJ2-5; TRBD2 matches 7 bases. CDR1 SGHRS and CDR2 YFSETQ come from the germline V gene. The CDR3 contains 15 residues. With V trimmed by 0 bases and J by 2 bases, 4 bases remained unmatched. Complete variable domain (other parts from reference TRBV5-1 and TRBJ2-5): KAGVTQTPRYLIKTRGQQVTLSCSPISGHRSVSWYQQTPGQGLQFLFEYFSETQRNKGNFPGRFSGRQFSNSRSEMNVSTLELGDSALYLCASSLVVSGQETQYFGPGTRLLVL.

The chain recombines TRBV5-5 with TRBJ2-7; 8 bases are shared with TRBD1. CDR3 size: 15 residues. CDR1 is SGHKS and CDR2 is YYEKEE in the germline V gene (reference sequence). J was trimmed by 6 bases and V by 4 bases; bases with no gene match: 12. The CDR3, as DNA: TGTGCCAGCAGCCTACGGACAGGGTATAGTAGCGAGCAGTACTTC. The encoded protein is CASSLRTGYSSEQYF.

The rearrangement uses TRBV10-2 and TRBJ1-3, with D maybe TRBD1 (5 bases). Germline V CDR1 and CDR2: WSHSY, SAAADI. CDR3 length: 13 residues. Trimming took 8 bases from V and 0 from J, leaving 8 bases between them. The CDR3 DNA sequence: TGCGCCAGCCAGGGCAGCTCTGGAAACACCATATATTTT. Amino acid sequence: CASQGSSGNTIYF.

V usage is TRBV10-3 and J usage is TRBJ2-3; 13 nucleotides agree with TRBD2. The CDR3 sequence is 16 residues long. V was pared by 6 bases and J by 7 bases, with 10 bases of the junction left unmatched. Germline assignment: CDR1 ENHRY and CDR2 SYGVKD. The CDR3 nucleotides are TGTGCCATCAGCATCACGCGGACTAGCGGGAGTTATACGCAGTATTTT. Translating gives CAISITRTSGSYTQYF.